The 30 T cell receptor beta chains below were found in one sample sequenced in a study of blood T cell repertoires in COVID-19. The method was immunoSEQ multiplex PCR; TCRdb's version includes in-frame clones alone and lacks a portion of them. The sample has 150,000 to 200,000 clones; approximately 88% are singletons. Sequenced sample: PBMCs or T cells enriched from blood (not recorded which). The receptors here all came from a man aged 65-85 years who had been exposed to COVID-19.

V is TRBV9 and J is TRBJ2-7; no clear D gene. This CDR3 region has 15 residues. V was clipped by 0 bases and J by 0 bases, with 10 bases between them. Germline CDR1 reads SGDLS; CDR2 reads YYNGEE. CDR3 nucleotides: TGTGCCAGCAGCGTAGGCAGTTGGCTCTCCTACGAGCAGTACTTC. Encoded protein: CASSVGSWLSYEQYF.

The chain uses TRBV28 and TRBJ1-2, with unresolved D. The CDR3 spans 15 residues. Trimming left V 6 bases short and J 0 bases short, with 14 bases between. Germline V gives CDR1 MDHEN, CDR2 SYDVKM. CDR3 loop: CASRPHSAANYGYTF. DNA for the CDR3: TGTGCCAGCAGACCCCATAGCGCAGCTAACTATGGCTACACCTTC.

The chain uses TRBV14 and TRBJ1-1, with D unresolved. Trimming stripped 4 bases from V and 3 bases from J, with 9 bases between. CDR1 is SGHDN, CDR2 FVKESK, per germline. The CDR3 spans 13 residues. This chain's CDR3 is CASSRNMDTEAFF. In DNA, the CDR3 is TGTGCCAGCAGCCGAAACATGGACACTGAAGCTTTCTTT.

The chain combines TRBV2 with TRBJ1-2; a possible D gene is TRBD1 (5 bases). This CDR3 contains 12 residues. Germline V gene data show CDR1 as SNHLY and CDR2 as FYNNEI. The CDR3 nucleotides read TGTGTAGACAGCATCCTCAGCTATGGCTACACCTTC. Translation: CVDSILSYGYTF.

The rearrangement links TRBV7-8 to TRBJ1-1, with TRBD1 matching 8 bases. The CDR3 covers 13 residues. The trim removed 2 bases at V and 5 bases at J, leaving 1 base unmatched. Germline V CDR1 and CDR2: SGHVS, FQNEAQ. This CDR3 is CASSLRTGTEAFF. CDR3 in DNA: TGTGCCAGCAGCTTACGGACAGGGACTGAAGCTTTCTTT.

The V and J genes are TRBV3-1 (or the pseudogene TRBV3-2) and TRBJ1-5; no clear D gene. With 1 base removed from V and 7 bases from J, the gap between germline ends came to 11 bases. Looked up from germline, CDR1 is LGHDT and CDR2 is YNNKEL (reference sequence). The CDR3 loop spans 14 amino acids. This chain's CDR3 is CASSQGEGLQPQHF. The DNA for the CDR3 is TGTGCCAGCAGCCAAGGGGAGGGTTTGCAGCCCCAGCATTTT.

The J gene is TRBJ1-3, the V gene TRBV7-2; D possibly corresponds to TRBD1 (5 bases). The CDR3 consists of 16 residues. V was trimmed by 2 bases and J by 2 bases, leaving 13 bases between them. Germline V gene sequence: CDR1 SGHTA, CDR2 FQGNSA. CDR3 residues: CASSLTAGRTGNTIYF. The CDR3 DNA reads TGTGCCAGCAGCTTAACAGCAGGGCGAACTGGAAACACCATATATTTT.

The rearrangement uses TRBV3-1 (or the pseudogene TRBV3-2) and TRBJ2-7; D unclear. V was clipped by 4 bases and J by 7 bases, with 11 bases between them. This CDR3 is 12 amino acids long. CDR1 is LGHDT, CDR2 YNNKEL, per germline (reference sequence). The CDR3 spells CASSLGFGEQYF. The DNA for the CDR3 is TGTGCCAGCAGCCTCGGTTTCGGGGAGCAGTACTTC.

V usage is TRBV7-9 and J usage is TRBJ1-1, with 7 nucleotides matching TRBD1. Germline V lookup: CDR1 SEHNR, CDR2 FQNEAQ (reference sequence). The CDR3 sequence is 17 residues long. V lost 5 bases, J lost 1 base, and 13 bases stayed unmatched. In nucleotides, the CDR3 is TGTGCCAGCAGCAAGGGACAGCAAATCCCCAGGAACACTGAAGCTTTCTTT. Translation gives CASSKGQQIPRNTEAFF.

This chain connects TRBV4-1 to TRBJ2-5; D uncertain. The ends were cut back, 1 base at V and 0 bases at J, with 6 bases in the middle. CDR1 is MGHRA, CDR2 YSYEKL, per germline. The CDR3 runs 14 residues. The CDR3: CASSQVGDQETQYF. The CDR3 DNA follows: TGCGCCAGCAGCCAAGTAGGAGACCAAGAGACCCAGTACTTC.

The genes are TRBV19 and TRBJ2-2, with D tentatively TRBD2 (5 bases). The V gene lost 3 bases and the J gene lost 2 bases, with 7 bases spanning the gap. The CDR3 has 14 residues. Germline V CDR1 and CDR2: LNHDA, SQIVND (reference sequence). The CDR3 DNA is TGTGCCAGTAGTATCAGCGGCAACACCGGGGAGCTGTTTTTT. It yields the protein CASSISGNTGELFF.

The chain joins TRBV5-1 to TRBJ2-5, with 9 bases identical to TRBD1. Germline-derived CDR1 and CDR2 are SGHRS and YFSETQ. The CDR3 is 15 residues long. Germline trimming cut 0 bases from V and 3 bases from J; bases unmatched to any gene: 3. CDR3 sequence: CASSLGGQGKETQYF. CDR3 nucleotide sequence: TGCGCCAGCAGCTTGGGGGGACAGGGAAAAGAGACCCAGTACTTC. Filled out from reference TRBV5-1 and TRBJ2-5, the complete variable domain reads KAGVTQTPRYLIKTRGQQVTLSCSPISGHRSVSWYQQTPGQGLQFLFEYFSETQRNKGNFPGRFSGRQFSNSRSEMNVSTLELGDSALYLCASSLGGQGKETQYFGPGTRLLVL.

The chain joins TRBV11-2 to TRBJ2-3; D not resolved. This CDR3 spans 14 amino acids. Germline values: CDR1 SGHAT, CDR2 FQNNGV. The V end was cut by 3 bases, the J end by 3 bases, with 10 bases between. CDR3 sequence (DNA): TGTGCCAGCAGCTTTGGGCGTCGGACAGATACGCAGTATTTT. As protein: CASSFGRRTDTQYF.

This clone was picked up a small number of times. CDR3 DNA: TGTGCCAGCAGCTTAGGACAGGGGGACACAGATACGCAGTATTTT. It specifies CASSLGQGDTDTQYF. The genes are TRBV11-1 and TRBJ2-3; 9 bases line up with TRBD1. V gave up 1 base and J gave up 2 bases; unmatched junction bases: 1. Germline CDR1 and CDR2: SGHAT and FQDESV (reference sequence). The CDR3 is 15 amino acids.

The chain employs TRBV6-5 and TRBJ1-6; D perhaps matches TRBD1 (6 bases). The V end lost 2 bases, the J end lost 7 bases, and 12 bases lay between the germline ends. CDR1 and CDR2 from the germline V gene are MNHEY and SVGAGI. The CDR3 loop spans 15 amino acids. The CDR3 region has the DNA TGTGCCAGCAGTTACAGCTCCACAGGGAATTCACCCCTCCACTTT. Its protein product is CASSYSSTGNSPLHF.

V usage is TRBV10-3 and J usage is TRBJ1-5; D unresolved. The CDR3 totals 15 residues. Germline CDR1 and CDR2: ENHRY and SYGVKD. V was trimmed by 2 bases and J by 3 bases, leaving 11 bases between them. CDR3 protein: CAISEVGTDNQPQHF. CDR3 bases: TGTGCCATCAGTGAGGTTGGAACAGACAATCAGCCCCAGCATTTT.

The table lists this clone with a few counts. The V gene is TRBV9, the J gene TRBJ2-2; unclear D gene. CDR1 SGDLS and CDR2 YYNGEE come from the germline V gene. V lost 3 bases and J lost 1, with 7 bases in between. The CDR3 spans 14 residues. The CDR3 reads CASSATLNTGELFF. The CDR3 DNA reads TGTGCCAGCAGCGCGACTCTGAACACCGGGGAGCTGTTTTTT.

This clone appeared a single time. The chain has TRBV3-1 (or the pseudogene TRBV3-2) and TRBJ2-1; tentative D call: TRBD2 (7 bases). The CDR3 runs to 17 residues. V was clipped by 1 base and J by 1 base, with 14 bases between them. Germline CDR1 reads LGHDT; CDR2 reads YNNKEL (reference sequence). The chain's CDR3 is CASSQARSGTSYNEQFF. Here the CDR3 DNA reads TGTGCCAGCAGCCAAGCCCGAAGCGGGACATCCTACAATGAGCAGTTCTTC.

CDR3: CASSRGTGSATNEKLFF. Here the CDR3 DNA reads TGTGCCAGTAGCCGAGGGACAGGGAGCGCAACTAATGAAAAACTGTTTTTT. The rearrangement uses TRBV19 and TRBJ1-4, with TRBD1 identical over 9 bases. Trimming removed 6 bases from V and 0 bases from J; junction bases left unmatched: 8. Germline V gives CDR1 LNHDA, CDR2 SQIVND (reference sequence). The CDR3 has 17 residues.

The chain has TRBV28 and TRBJ2-1; tentatively, D is TRBD1 (5 bases). V lost 6 bases to trimming and J lost 15 bases, with 18 bases between them. Germline lookup yields CDR1 MDHEN and CDR2 SYDVKM. The CDR3 is 12 residues long. The CDR3 bases are TGTGCCAGCAGGTCAGGGTTTGTGGCTCCGTTCTTC. It is translated as CASRSGFVAPFF.

The chain links TRBV15 to TRBJ1-3, with D maybe TRBD1 (6 bases). Trimming removed 4 bases from V and 0 bases from J, with 16 bases in between. CDR3 size: 17 residues. The germline V gene has CDR1 LNHNV and CDR2 YYDKDF (reference sequence). The chain's CDR3 is CATSTSTGFYSGNTIYF. The CDR3, as DNA: TGTGCCACCAGCACCTCGACAGGATTCTACTCTGGAAACACCATATATTTT.

The chain is built from TRBV5-1 and TRBJ1-1; 9 bases are a match to TRBD1. Trimming cost V 0 bases and J 11 bases; bases outside gene matches: 8. The germline V gene encodes CDR1 SGHRS and CDR2 YFSETQ. The CDR3 is 14 residues long. CDR3 sequence reads: CASSLETGTGKAFF. CDR3 in DNA: TGCGCCAGCAGCTTGGAAACCGGGACAGGGAAGGCTTTCTTT.

J is TRBJ2-3 and V is TRBV4-2, with 11 bases matching TRBD2. This CDR3 region has 17 residues. The junction had 6 bases not matched to a gene; V was cut back by 0 bases and J by 4 bases. Germline loops: CDR1 LGHNA, CDR2 YNFKEQ. The CDR3 nucleotides are TGTGCCAGCAGCCAAGATTTTAGCGGGGGGGCGTCAGATACGCAGTATTTT. Its protein product is CASSQDFSGGASDTQYF.

This clone appeared a few times. This chain uses TRBV10-1 with TRBJ2-2; D unresolved. This CDR3 has 14 amino acids. V lost 0 bases and J lost 1, with 3 bases in between. Per germline, CDR1 WNHNN and CDR2 SYGVQD (reference sequence). The CDR3 nucleotides read TGCGCCAGCAGTGAGTCTCTGAACACCGGGGAGCTGTTTTTT. Amino acid sequence: CASSESLNTGELFF.

The chain carries TRBV12-3 or TRBV12-4 and TRBJ1-6; 7 bases line up with TRBD1. The V and J ends lost 7 bases and 9 bases, in that order; junction bases with no gene match: 6. The CDR3 consists of 13 residues. CDR3 sequence reads: CASTTGDASPLHF. The CDR3 bases are TGTGCCAGCACTACAGGGGATGCTTCACCCCTCCACTTT.

The gene calls are TRBV5-4 and TRBJ1-1; a weak D match, TRBD1 (5 bases). Germline CDR1 is SGHNT and CDR2 is YYREEE (reference sequence). This CDR3 is built from 16 residues. V shed 0 bases and J shed 0 bases, with 12 bases lying between them. The CDR3 reads CASSLANRFMNTEAFF. The CDR3, as DNA: TGTGCCAGCAGCTTGGCCAACAGGTTTATGAACACTGAAGCTTTCTTT.

The CDR3 nucleotides read TGTGCCAGCAGCGTAGGCTCAGGGGGGTATGGCTACACCTTC. Translated: CASSVGSGGYGYTF. V is TRBV9 and J is TRBJ1-2, with 7 bases identical to TRBD1. This CDR3 is 14 amino acids long. The ends lost 0 bases at V and 5 bases at J; junction bases unmatched: 4. CDR1 SGDLS and CDR2 YYNGEE come from the germline V gene.

This clone was seen only once. The CDR3 region is CASSSGQGVSGELFF. The CDR3 region has the DNA TGTGCCAGCAGCTCCGGACAGGGGGTATCCGGGGAGCTGTTTTTT. This chain uses TRBV9 with TRBJ2-2; 10 bases match TRBD1. Trimming at V came to 4 bases and at J to 6 bases, leaving 6 bases not matched to a gene. This CDR3 spans 15 amino acids. Germline V CDR1 and CDR2: SGDLS, YYNGEE. Filled out from reference TRBV9 and TRBJ2-2, the complete variable domain reads DSGVTQTPKHLITATGQRVTLRCSPRSGDLSVYWYQQSLDQGLQFLIQYYNGEERAKGNILERFSAQQFPDLHSELNLSSLELGDSALYFCASSSGQGVSGELFFGEGSRLTVL.

The V and J genes are TRBV5-4 and TRBJ2-3; D is ambiguous. The V and J ends lost 4 bases and 6 bases respectively, with 9 bases between them. The CDR3 spans 12 residues. Germline V gene data show CDR1 as SGHNT and CDR2 as YYREEE (reference sequence). CDR3 in amino acids: CASSPQADTQYF. CDR3 bases: TGTGCCAGCAGCCCCCAGGCGGATACGCAGTATTTT.

CDR3 nucleotides: TGTGCCAGCTCACCACCGGTCGAAAGAGCCTATGGCTACACCTTC. It yields the protein CASSPPVERAYGYTF. The J gene is TRBJ1-2, the V gene TRBV18; D is unresolved. Germline CDR1 and CDR2: KGHSH and LQKENI. The CDR3 totals 15 residues. The V and J ends lost 0 bases and 4 bases respectively, with 12 bases between them.